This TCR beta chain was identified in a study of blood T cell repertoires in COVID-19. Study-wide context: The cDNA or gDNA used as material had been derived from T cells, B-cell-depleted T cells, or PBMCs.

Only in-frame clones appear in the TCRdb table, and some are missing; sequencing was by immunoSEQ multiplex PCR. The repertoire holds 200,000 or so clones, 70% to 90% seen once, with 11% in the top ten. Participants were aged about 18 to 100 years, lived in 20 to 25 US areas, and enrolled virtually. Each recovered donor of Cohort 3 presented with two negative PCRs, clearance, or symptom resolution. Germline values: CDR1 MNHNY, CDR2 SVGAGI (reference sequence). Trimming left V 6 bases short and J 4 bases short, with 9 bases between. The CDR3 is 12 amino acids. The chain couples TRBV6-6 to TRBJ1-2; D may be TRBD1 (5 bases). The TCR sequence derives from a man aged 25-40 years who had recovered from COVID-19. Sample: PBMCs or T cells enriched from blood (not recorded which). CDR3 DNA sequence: TGTGCCAGCAGGGGACTCTCCTATGGCTACACCTTC. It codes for CASRGLSYGYTF.